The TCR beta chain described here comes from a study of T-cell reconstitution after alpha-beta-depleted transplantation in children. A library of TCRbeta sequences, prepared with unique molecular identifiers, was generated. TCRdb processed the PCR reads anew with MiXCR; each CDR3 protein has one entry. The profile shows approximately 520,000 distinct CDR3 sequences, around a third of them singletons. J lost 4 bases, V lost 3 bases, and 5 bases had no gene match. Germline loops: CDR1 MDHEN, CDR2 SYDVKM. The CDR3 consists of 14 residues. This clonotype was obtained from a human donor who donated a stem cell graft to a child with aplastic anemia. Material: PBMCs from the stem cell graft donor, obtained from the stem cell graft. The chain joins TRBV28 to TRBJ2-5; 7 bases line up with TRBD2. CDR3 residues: CASSFLGEGETQYF. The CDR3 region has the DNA TGTGCCAGCAGTTTCCTCGGGGAGGGAGAGACCCAGTACTTC.